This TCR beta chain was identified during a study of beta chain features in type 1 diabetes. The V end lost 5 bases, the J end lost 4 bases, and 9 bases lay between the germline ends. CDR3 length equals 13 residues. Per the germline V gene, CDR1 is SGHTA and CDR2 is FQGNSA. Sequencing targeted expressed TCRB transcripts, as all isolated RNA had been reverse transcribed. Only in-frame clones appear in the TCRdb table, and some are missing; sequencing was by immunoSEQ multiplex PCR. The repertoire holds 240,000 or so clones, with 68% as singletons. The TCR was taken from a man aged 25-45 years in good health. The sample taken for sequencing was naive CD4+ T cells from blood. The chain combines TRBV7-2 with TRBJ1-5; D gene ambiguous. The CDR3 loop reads CASSHGGNQPQHF. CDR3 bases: TGTGCCAGCAGCCACGGCGGGAATCAGCCCCAGCATTTT.